The rows below give T cell receptor beta chains drawn from one sample of a study of cytomegalovirus exposure and HLA in healthy donors. TCRdb's table, derived via immunoSEQ multiplex PCR, lists solely in-frame clones and lacks some. Its listing shows 150,000 to 200,000 clones. The sequencing input was PBMCs. The receptors originated from a young woman in good health and CMV-seropositive. CDR3s include the opening cysteine and the closing phenylalanine or tryptophan. A D gene is named only where the DNA matches it firmly.

v_gene	j_gene	d_gene	CDR3nt	CDR3aa
TRBV29-1	TRBJ2-7	TRBD2	TGCAGCGTTGTAGGCCTAGCGGATTACGAGCAGTACTTC	CSVVGLADYEQYF
TRBV19	TRBJ1-1	TRBD1	TGTGCCAGTAGATTTAGTGGGACAGGGATGAACACTGAAGCTTTCTTT	CASRFSGTGMNTEAFF
TRBV28	TRBJ2-7	TRBD2	TGTGCCAGCAGTCCCAACCCCCTCGGGGGGGATTACGAGCAGTACTTC	CASSPNPLGGDYEQYF
TRBV5-1	TRBJ2-2	NA	TGCGCCAGCAGCTTGCCCGGGGCGAACACCGGGGAGCTGTTTTTT	CASSLPGANTGELFF
TRBV29-1	TRBJ2-3	NA	TGCAGCGTTGAGTCTTGGACAGATGATAGCACAGATACGCAGTATTTT	CSVESWTDDSTDTQYF
TRBV9	TRBJ1-1	NA	TGTGCCAGCAGTGTCGATACCGACACGAACACTGAAGCTTTCTTT	CASSVDTDTNTEAFF
TRBV15	TRBJ1-3	NA	TGTGCCACCAGCAGAGATCTTAACACCATATATTTT	CATSRDLNTIYF
TRBV10-2	TRBJ1-5	TRBD1	TGCGCCAGCAAGACAGGGTCCAATCAGCCCCAGCATTTT	CASKTGSNQPQHF
TRBV5-1	TRBJ2-3	TRBD2	TGCGCCAGCAGCTCGGGACTAGCGGGGGCCTACACAGATACGCAGTATTTT	CASSSGLAGAYTDTQYF
TRBV29-1	TRBJ2-7	TRBD2	TGCAGCGTTAGCGGGAGGTTCGGGTACGAGCAGTACTTC	CSVSGRFGYEQYF
TRBV27	TRBJ2-7	NA	TGTGCCAGCAGTTTAGTCCCTATTCACGAGCAGTACTTC	CASSLVPIHEQYF
TRBV5-1	TRBJ2-3	TRBD2	TGCGCCAGCAGCTTCATAGCGGGGGGCCCCATAGATACGCAGTATTTT	CASSFIAGGPIDTQYF
TRBV6-1	TRBJ2-7	NA	TGTGCCAGCAGCTTGATCGAGTACGAGCAGTACTTC	CASSLIEYEQYF
TRBV4-3	TRBJ2-2	TRBD1	TGCGCCAGCAGCCGCACGACAGGGTCGGCCGGGGAGCTGTTTTTT	CASSRTTGSAGELFF